This T cell receptor (beta chain) was captured in a study of monozygotic twins with cystic fibrosis. The CDR3 is 16 amino acids. Germline CDR1 LNHDA, CDR2 SQIVND (reference sequence). J was trimmed by 1 base and V by 1 base; bases with no gene match: 5. Clones were sequenced by immunoSEQ multiplex PCR, and TCRdb holds only the in-frame ones, with some missing. The sample includes approximately 7,700 clones, over 85% of them seen just once. The sample comprised blood. The clonotype was recovered from a boy aged 2 to 10 with cystic fibrosis. This sequence joins TRBV19 and TRBJ2-5; 8 positions agree with TRBD1. The CDR3 nucleotides are TGTGCCAGTAGTATAGCAGGGGGCGGAGGCCAAGAGACCCAGTACTTC. It codes for CASSIAGGGGQETQYF.